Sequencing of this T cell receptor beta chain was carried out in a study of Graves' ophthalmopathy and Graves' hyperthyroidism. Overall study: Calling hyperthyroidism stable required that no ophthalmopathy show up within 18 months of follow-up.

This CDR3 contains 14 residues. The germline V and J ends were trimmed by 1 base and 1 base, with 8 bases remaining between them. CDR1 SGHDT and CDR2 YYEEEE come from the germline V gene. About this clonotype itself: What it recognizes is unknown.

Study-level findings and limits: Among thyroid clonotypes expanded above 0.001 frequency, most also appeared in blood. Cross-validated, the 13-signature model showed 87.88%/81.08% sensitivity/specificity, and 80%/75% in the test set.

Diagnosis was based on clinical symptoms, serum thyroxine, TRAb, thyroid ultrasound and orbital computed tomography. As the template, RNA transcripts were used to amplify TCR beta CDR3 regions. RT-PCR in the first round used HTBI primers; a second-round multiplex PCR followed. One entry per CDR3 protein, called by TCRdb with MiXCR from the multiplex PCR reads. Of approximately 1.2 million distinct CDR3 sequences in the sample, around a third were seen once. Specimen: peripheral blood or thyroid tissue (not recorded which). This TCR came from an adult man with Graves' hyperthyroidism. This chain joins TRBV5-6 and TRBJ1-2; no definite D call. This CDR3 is CASSLNGVNYGYTF. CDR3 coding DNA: TGTGCCAGCAGCTTGAATGGAGTTAACTATGGCTACACCTTC. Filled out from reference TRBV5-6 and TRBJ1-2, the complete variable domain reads DAGVTQSPTHLIKTRGQQVTLRCSPKSGHDTVSWYQQALGQGPQFIFQYYEEEERQRGNFPDRFSGHQFPNYSSELNVNALLLGDSALYLCASSLNGVNYGYTFGSGTRLTVV.